A single sample is the source of the 3 T cell receptor beta chains below, sequenced in a study of cytomegalovirus exposure and HLA in healthy donors. The PCR contained 60 Vbeta and 13 Jbeta primers. TCRdb's table, derived via immunoSEQ multiplex PCR, lists solely in-frame clones and lacks some. The table has about 160,000 clones, 63% seen once. The source material was PBMCs. These receptors all stem from a woman in her sixties or seventies in good health and CMV-seropositive.

This chain connects TRBV28 to TRBJ1-5; D is unresolved. The germline V gene encodes CDR1 MDHEN and CDR2 SYDVKM. The CDR3 is 18 residues long. Trimming left V 6 bases short and J 0 bases short, with 21 bases between. The CDR3 nucleotides read TGTGCCAGCAGAGAAACATGGGAGGAATCTTATAGCAATCAGCCCCAGCATTTT. It encodes CASRETWEESYSNQPQHF.

This chain uses TRBV18 with TRBJ2-7; tentative D call: TRBD2 (5 bases). Trimming removed 0 bases at V and 7 bases at J, with 13 bases between. Germline CDR1 and CDR2: KGHSH and LQKENI. There are 14 residues in the CDR3. The chain's CDR3 is CASSPPDSWKEQYF. DNA for the CDR3: TGTGCCAGCTCACCACCGGACTCCTGGAAGGAGCAGTACTTC.

This clone was detected only a few times. The chain is built from TRBV28 and TRBJ2-1, with D maybe TRBD2 (5 bases). Germline CDR1 reads MDHEN; CDR2 reads SYDVKM. The CDR3 sequence is 13 residues long. V lost 8 bases to trimming and J lost 3 bases, with 11 bases between them. The CDR3 region has the DNA TGTGCCAGCTGGGGAGTAATCTACAATGAGCAGTTCTTC. Protein sequence: CASWGVIYNEQFF.